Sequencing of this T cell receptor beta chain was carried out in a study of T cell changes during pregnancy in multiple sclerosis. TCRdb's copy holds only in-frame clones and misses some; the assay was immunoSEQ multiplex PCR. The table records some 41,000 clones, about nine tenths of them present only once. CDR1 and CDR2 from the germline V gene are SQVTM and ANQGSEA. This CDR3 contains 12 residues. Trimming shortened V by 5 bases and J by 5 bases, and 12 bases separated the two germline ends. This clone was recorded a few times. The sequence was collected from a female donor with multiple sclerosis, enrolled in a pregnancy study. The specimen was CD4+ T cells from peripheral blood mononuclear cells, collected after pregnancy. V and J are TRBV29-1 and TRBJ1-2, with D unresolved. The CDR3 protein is CSVRQSIYGYTF. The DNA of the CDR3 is TGCAGCGTTAGACAAAGCATATATGGCTACACCTTC.